This T cell receptor beta chain was sequenced for a study of blood T cell repertoires in COVID-19. Turning to the study itself: Sites across the United States, Italy and Spain contributed samples from acute and convalescent COVID-19.

This CDR3 comprises 16 residues. V lost 0 bases to trimming and J lost 3 bases, with 12 bases between them. Per germline, CDR1 SGHNT and CDR2 YYREEE (reference sequence). The table came from immunoSEQ multiplex PCR; TCRdb's copy has only in-frame clones and leaves some out. The profile shows 84,000 or so clones, 78% of them singletons. V and J are TRBV5-4 and TRBJ1-4; possible D gene TRBD1, 6 bases. The sample was peripheral blood. The sequence derives from a man between 70 and 80 years old with COVID-19, enrolled during active disease. DNA of the CDR3: TGTGCCAGCAGCTTGGAGGCGGGGGGCTCTAATGAAAAACTGTTTTTT. This encodes CASSLEAGGSNEKLFF.